Shown below are 20 T cell receptor beta chains from a single sample sequenced in a study of blood T cell repertoires in COVID-19. Sequencing used immunoSEQ multiplex PCR; TCRdb keeps in-frame clones, though not all of them. Altogether around 58,000 clones are present, about nine tenths being singletons, with the ten largest covering approximately 4.3%. The sequenced sample was peripheral blood. The receptors were sampled from a human donor in a cohort sampled during active COVID-19.

This chain links TRBV5-5 with TRBJ2-7; D is perhaps TRBD1 (5 bases). CDR1 and CDR2 from the germline V gene are SGHKS and YYEKEE (reference sequence). The CDR3 extends over 14 amino acids. The V end was cut by 4 bases, the J end by 3 bases, with 14 bases between. DNA of the CDR3: TGTGCCAGCAGCGCCAGGGAAGCTAGCTACGAGCAGTACTTC. Translated: CASSAREASYEQYF.

The chain combines TRBV18 with TRBJ2-1; 15 bases line up with TRBD2. The CDR3 extends over 21 amino acids. J gave up 1 base and V 4 bases, and 14 bases lay outside the gene matches. The germline CDR1 and CDR2 sequences are KGHSH and LQKENI. For the CDR3, the DNA is TGTGCCAGCTCACGACAGTCGAGGACTAGCGGGAGGGATTGGTCCTACAATGAGCAGTTCTTC. It translates to CASSRQSRTSGRDWSYNEQFF.

This rearrangement joins TRBV18 to TRBJ1-1, with a possible D match to TRBD1 (5 bases). Trimming cost V 6 bases and J 1 base, with 12 bases left between them. The CDR3 runs to 14 residues. Germline loops: CDR1 KGHSH, CDR2 LQKENI. Written as DNA, the CDR3 is TGTGCCAGCTCTCCCGGAACAGGGAACACTGAAGCTTTCTTT. It yields the protein CASSPGTGNTEAFF.

The J gene is TRBJ2-1, the V gene TRBV7-2; 8 nucleotides agree with TRBD2. The CDR3 is 18 amino acids. The V segment lost 2 bases and the J segment 4 bases; nucleotides outside the gene matches: 13. Germline V lookup: CDR1 SGHTA, CDR2 FQGNSA. The CDR3 region is CASSLNSVGGGTYNEQFF. CDR3 DNA sequence: TGTGCCAGCAGCTTAAATTCGGTCGGCGGGGGGACTTACAATGAGCAGTTCTTC.

A single count supports this clone. The chain employs TRBV27 and TRBJ2-5; TRBD1 might be the D (7 bases). This CDR3 contains 14 residues. The germline V and J ends were trimmed by 6 bases and 5 bases, with 16 bases remaining between them. CDR1 and CDR2 from the germline V gene are MNHEY and SMNVEV (reference sequence). CDR3 nucleotide sequence: TGTGCCAGCAGACTCGGAGGGGGCGGTGAGACCCAGTACTTC. Its translation is CASRLGGGGETQYF.

The chain couples TRBV7-9 to TRBJ2-1; TRBD2 aligns across 7 bases. Per germline, CDR1 SEHNR and CDR2 FQNEAQ (reference sequence). With 5 bases clipped from V and 9 bases from J, the junction kept 13 bases outside the gene matches. This CDR3 has 15 residues. The DNA for the CDR3 is TGTGCCAGCAGCCCCAACCGACTAGCCGGGAGTGAGCAGTTCTTC. Its translation is CASSPNRLAGSEQFF.

CDR3 loop: CATSRDRGREADTQYF. CDR3 DNA: TGTGCCACCAGCAGAGATCGCGGGAGAGAGGCAGATACGCAGTATTTT. This chain joins TRBV15 and TRBJ2-3, with 7 positions matching TRBD2. Unmatched junction bases numbered 7, after V lost 0 bases and J lost 4 bases. Germline V gene lookup returns CDR1 LNHNV and CDR2 YYDKDF (reference sequence). The CDR3 runs to 16 residues.

The V and J genes are TRBV19 and TRBJ1-5, with D uncertain. The CDR3 covers 13 residues. V gave up 7 bases and J gave up 3 bases, with 10 bases separating them. Looked up from germline, CDR1 is LNHDA and CDR2 is SQIVND (reference sequence). The CDR3 is CASTSRLNQPQHF. DNA of the CDR3: TGTGCCAGTACTAGCAGGCTCAATCAGCCCCAGCATTTT.

The chain uses TRBV19 and TRBJ1-6; 9 bases align to TRBD1. The CDR3 loop spans 19 amino acids. Unmatched junction bases numbered 17, after V lost 10 bases and J lost 1 base. Per germline, CDR1 LNHDA and CDR2 SQIVND (reference sequence). The CDR3 sequence: CATSSQHYRGLSYNSPLHF. The CDR3 DNA follows: TGTGCCACCTCGTCCCAACATTACAGGGGGCTGTCCTATAATTCACCCCTCCACTTT.

The V and J genes are TRBV7-2 and TRBJ2-5; a possible D gene is TRBD1 (5 bases). From germline, CDR1 is SGHTA and CDR2 FQGNSA. This CDR3 region has 14 residues. V shed 2 bases and J shed 3 bases, with 10 bases lying between them. The DNA of the CDR3 is TGTGCCAGCAGCTTATTTGGCAGGGAAGAGACCCAGTACTTC. Translation: CASSLFGREETQYF.

V gene TRBV5-5 combines with J gene TRBJ1-2, with TRBD1 matching over 7 bases. The CDR3 spans 17 residues. Germline V gene sequence: CDR1 SGHKS, CDR2 YYEKEE (reference sequence). V dropped 6 bases and J dropped 8; count of bases not matched to a gene: 22. The CDR3 spells CASNQLRDRGGLEGYTF. The CDR3 bases are TGTGCCAGCAACCAACTCCGGGACAGAGGGGGCCTAGAGGGCTACACCTTC.

The CDR3 DNA reads TGCAGTGCTAGAGTAGAAGAGACCCAGTACTTC. It specifies CSARVEETQYF. The chain carries TRBV20-1 and TRBJ2-5; no definite D call. V gave up 1 base and J gave up 3 bases, with 3 bases separating them. The V gene's germline CDR1 is DFQATT and CDR2 SNEGSKA (reference sequence). The length of the CDR3 is 11 residues.

This chain uses TRBV19 with TRBJ2-7; D is possibly TRBD1 (6 bases). The CDR3 spans 13 residues. V was shortened by 5 bases and J by 3 bases, with 11 bases between the two germline ends. Germline loops: CDR1 LNHDA, CDR2 SQIVND (reference sequence). CDR3 coding DNA: TGTGCCAGTAGTCCACAGGGAAGCTACGAGCAGTACTTC. Encoded protein: CASSPQGSYEQYF.

The chain carries TRBV7-2 and TRBJ2-2; D ambiguous. Trimming left V 6 bases short and J 0 bases short, with 5 bases between. Looked up from germline, CDR1 is SGHTA and CDR2 is FQGNSA. This CDR3 has 13 amino acids. CDR3 residues: CASSFANTGELFF. Here the CDR3 DNA reads TGTGCCAGCAGTTTCGCGAACACCGGGGAGCTGTTTTTT.

The V and J genes are TRBV6-5 and TRBJ1-1; a weak D match, TRBD1 (6 bases). The V gene's germline CDR1 is MNHEY and CDR2 SVGAGI. V dropped 6 bases and J dropped 1 base, with 15 bases sitting between them. The CDR3 loop spans 15 amino acids. The CDR3 DNA reads as TGTGCCAGCAGCAAAGGGGGTGCGCAGAACACTGAAGCTTTCTTT. Translation gives CASSKGGAQNTEAFF.

This chain connects TRBV6-2 or TRBV6-3 to TRBJ2-3; 8 bases align to TRBD2. The CDR3 length is 14 residues. Germline trimming cut 4 bases from V and 9 bases from J; bases unmatched to any gene: 9. The germline V gene encodes CDR1 MNHEY and CDR2 SVGEGT. The CDR3 loop is CASSSIVLAGTQYF. The CDR3 region has the DNA TGTGCCAGCAGTTCTATCGTTTTAGCGGGGACGCAGTATTTT.

This chain uses TRBV7-2 with TRBJ2-7; a weak D match, TRBD2 (6 bases). Germline V lookup: CDR1 SGHTA, CDR2 FQGNSA. The CDR3 length is 14 residues. V was clipped by 5 bases and J by 0 bases, with 11 bases between them. The CDR3 loop reads CASSPGTLSYEQYF. The CDR3 region has the DNA TGTGCCAGCAGCCCCGGGACTCTCTCCTACGAGCAGTACTTC.

Of note for this clone: An end of the junction does not agree with germline; a read error may underlie this. V usage is TRBV7-6 and J usage is TRBJ2-3, with 14 bases matching TRBD2. Germline lookup yields CDR1 SGHVS and CDR2 FNYEAQ. This CDR3 is built from 17 residues. The chain's CDR3 is CASSLVYGLAGGLGAIF. The CDR3 nucleotides read TGTGCCAGCAGCTTAGTCTACGGACTAGCGGGGGGCCTCGGCGCTATTTTT.

This chain joins TRBV10-1 and TRBJ1-2; tentative D call: TRBD1 (5 bases). The germline V and J ends were trimmed by 3 bases and 8 bases, with 16 bases remaining between them. Looked up from germline, CDR1 is WNHNN and CDR2 is SYGVQD (reference sequence). This CDR3 has 14 residues. In DNA form, the CDR3 reads TGCGCCAGCAGTGAATCCGGGACTCCTAGGGGCTACACCTTC. As protein: CASSESGTPRGYTF.

The chain has TRBV19 and TRBJ1-5; 7 bases line up with TRBD1. The CDR3 totals 16 residues. J lost 0 bases, V lost 6 bases, and 8 bases had no gene match. Germline CDR1 LNHDA, CDR2 SQIVND (reference sequence). The CDR3 is CASRRRGLDSNQPQHF. CDR3 nucleotides: TGTGCCAGTAGGAGGAGGGGGCTGGATAGCAATCAGCCCCAGCATTTT.